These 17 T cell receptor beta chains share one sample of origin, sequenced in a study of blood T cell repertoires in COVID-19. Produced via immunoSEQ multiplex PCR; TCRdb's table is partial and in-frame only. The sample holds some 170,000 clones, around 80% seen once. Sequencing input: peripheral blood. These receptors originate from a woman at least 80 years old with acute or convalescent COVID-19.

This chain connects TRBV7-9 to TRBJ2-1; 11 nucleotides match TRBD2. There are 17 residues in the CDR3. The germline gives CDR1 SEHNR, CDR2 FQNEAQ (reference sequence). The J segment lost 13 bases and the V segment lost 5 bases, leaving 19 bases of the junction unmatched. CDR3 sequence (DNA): TGTGCCAGCAGCCTACCATCCCGAGGGACTAGCGGTAGGAGTCAGTTCTTC. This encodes CASSLPSRGTSGRSQFF.

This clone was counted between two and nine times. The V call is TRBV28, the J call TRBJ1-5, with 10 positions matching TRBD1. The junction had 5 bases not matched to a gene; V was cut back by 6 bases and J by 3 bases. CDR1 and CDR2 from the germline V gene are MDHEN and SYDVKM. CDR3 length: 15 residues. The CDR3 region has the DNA TGTGCCAGCAGGCGGACAGGGGGGGCCAATCAGCCCCAGCATTTT. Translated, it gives CASRRTGGANQPQHF.

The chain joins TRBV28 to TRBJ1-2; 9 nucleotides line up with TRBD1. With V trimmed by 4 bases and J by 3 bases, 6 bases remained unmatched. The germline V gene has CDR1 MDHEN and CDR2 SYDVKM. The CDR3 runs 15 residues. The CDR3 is CASSSPRDRDYGYTF. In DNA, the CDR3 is TGTGCCAGCAGTTCCCCCCGGGACAGGGACTATGGCTACACCTTC.

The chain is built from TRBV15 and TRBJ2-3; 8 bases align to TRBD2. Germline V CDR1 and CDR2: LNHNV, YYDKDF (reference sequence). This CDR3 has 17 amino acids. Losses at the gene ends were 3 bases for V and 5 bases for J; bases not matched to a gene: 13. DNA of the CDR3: TGTGCCACCAGCAGGGGCCCGTCGGGGGGGCCTCAAGATACGCAGTATTTT. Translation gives CATSRGPSGGPQDTQYF.

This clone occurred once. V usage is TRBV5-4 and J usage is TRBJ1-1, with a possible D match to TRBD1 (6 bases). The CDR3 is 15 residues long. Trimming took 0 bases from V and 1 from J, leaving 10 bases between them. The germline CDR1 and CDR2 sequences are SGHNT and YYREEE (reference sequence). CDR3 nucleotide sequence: TGTGCCAGCAGCTTGGCCACAGGGAAGAACACTGAAGCTTTCTTT. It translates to CASSLATGKNTEAFF. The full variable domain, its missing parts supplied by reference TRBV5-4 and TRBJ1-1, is ETGVTQSPTHLIKTRGQQVTLRCSSQSGHNTVSWYQQALGQGPQFIFQYYREEENGRGNFPPRFSGLQFPNYSSELNVNALELDDSALYLCASSLATGKNTEAFFGQGTRLTVV.

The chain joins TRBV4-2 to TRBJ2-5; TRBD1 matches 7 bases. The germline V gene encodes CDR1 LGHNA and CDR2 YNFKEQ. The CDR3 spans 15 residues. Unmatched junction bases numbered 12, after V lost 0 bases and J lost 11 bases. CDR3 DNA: TGTGCCAGCAGCCAAGATGACAGGGTTGGGCGGACTCAGTACTTC. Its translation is CASSQDDRVGRTQYF.

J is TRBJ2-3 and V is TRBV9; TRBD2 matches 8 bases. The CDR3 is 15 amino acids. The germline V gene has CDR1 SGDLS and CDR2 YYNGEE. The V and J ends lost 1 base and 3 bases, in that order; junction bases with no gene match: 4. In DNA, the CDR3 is TGTGCCAGCAGCGTACTAGCGGGCGATACAGATACGCAGTATTTT. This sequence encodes CASSVLAGDTDTQYF.

This CDR3 is CASSLSGTGKEKLFF. As DNA, the CDR3 is TGTGCCAGCAGCTTATCCGGGACAGGGAAAGAAAAACTGTTTTTT. This sequence joins TRBV9 and TRBJ1-4; 9 bases agree with TRBD1. Germline CDR1 and CDR2: SGDLS and YYNGEE. J was trimmed by 8 bases and V by 4 bases; bases with no gene match: 9. This CDR3 comprises 15 residues.

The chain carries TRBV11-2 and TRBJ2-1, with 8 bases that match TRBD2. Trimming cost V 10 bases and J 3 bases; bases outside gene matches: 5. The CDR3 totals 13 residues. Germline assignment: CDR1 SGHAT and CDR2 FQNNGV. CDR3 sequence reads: CATTGGNYNEQFF. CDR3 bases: TGTGCCACTACGGGAGGGAACTACAATGAGCAGTTCTTC. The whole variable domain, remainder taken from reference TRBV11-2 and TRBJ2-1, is EAGVAQSPRYKIIEKRQSVAFWCNPISGHATLYWYQQILGQGPKLLIQFQNNGVVDDSQLPKDRFSAERLKGVDSTLKIQPAKLEDSAVYLCATTGGNYNEQFFGPGTRLTVL.

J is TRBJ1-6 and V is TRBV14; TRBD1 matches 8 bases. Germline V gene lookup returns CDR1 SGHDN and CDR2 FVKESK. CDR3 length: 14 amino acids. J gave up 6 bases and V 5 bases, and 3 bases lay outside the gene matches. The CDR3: CASSFDRGNSPLHF. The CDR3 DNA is TGTGCCAGCAGCTTTGACAGGGGTAATTCACCCCTCCACTTT.

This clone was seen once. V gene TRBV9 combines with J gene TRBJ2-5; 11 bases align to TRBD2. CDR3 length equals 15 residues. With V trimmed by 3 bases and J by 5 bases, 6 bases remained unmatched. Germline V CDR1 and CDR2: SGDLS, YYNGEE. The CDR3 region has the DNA TGTGCCAGCAGCGGGGGACTAGCGGAAGCGGAGACCCAGTACTTC. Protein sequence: CASSGGLAEAETQYF.

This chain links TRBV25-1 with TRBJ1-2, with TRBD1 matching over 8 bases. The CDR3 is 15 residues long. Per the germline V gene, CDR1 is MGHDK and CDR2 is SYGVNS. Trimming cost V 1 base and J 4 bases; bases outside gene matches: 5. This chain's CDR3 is CASSEFRGQGYGYTF. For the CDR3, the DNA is TGTGCCAGCAGTGAATTCAGGGGGCAAGGCTATGGCTACACCTTC.

The chain's CDR3 is CASSLGLDIWAYGYTF. DNA of the CDR3: TGTGCCAGCAGCTTGGGCCTGGACATTTGGGCCTATGGCTACACCTTC. The chain couples TRBV5-4 to TRBJ1-2, with a possible D match to TRBD1 (5 bases). The CDR3 sequence is 16 residues long. The germline CDR1 and CDR2 sequences are SGHNT and YYREEE (reference sequence). V shed 0 bases and J shed 4 bases, with 16 bases lying between them.

CDR3: CASSLATTVQFF. CDR3 bases: TGTGCCAGCAGCTTAGCAACGACAGTTCAGTTCTTC. The V gene is TRBV7-9, the J gene TRBJ2-1, with a weak D call TRBD1 (5 bases). V was clipped by 0 bases and J by 13 bases, with 10 bases between them. In germline, CDR1 is SEHNR, CDR2 FQNEAQ (reference sequence). The CDR3 totals 12 residues.

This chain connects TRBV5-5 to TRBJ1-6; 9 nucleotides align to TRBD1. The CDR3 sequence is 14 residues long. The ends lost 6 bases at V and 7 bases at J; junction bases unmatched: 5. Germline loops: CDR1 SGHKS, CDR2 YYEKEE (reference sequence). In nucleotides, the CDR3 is TGTGCCAGCAACCCCACAGGGGGCAATTCACCCCTCCACTTT. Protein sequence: CASNPTGGNSPLHF.

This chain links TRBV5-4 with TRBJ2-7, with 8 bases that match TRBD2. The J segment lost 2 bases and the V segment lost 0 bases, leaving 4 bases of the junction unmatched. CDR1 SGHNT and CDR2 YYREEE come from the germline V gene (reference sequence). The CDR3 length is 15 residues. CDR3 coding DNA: TGTGCCAGCAGCTTGGGGACTAGCAGTGCCTACGAGCAGTACTTC. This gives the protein CASSLGTSSAYEQYF.

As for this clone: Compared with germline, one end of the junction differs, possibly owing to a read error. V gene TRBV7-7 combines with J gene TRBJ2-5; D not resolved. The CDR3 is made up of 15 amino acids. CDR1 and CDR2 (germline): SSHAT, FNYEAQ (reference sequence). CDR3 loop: CASSLGFGSEETQYF. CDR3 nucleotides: TGTGCTAGCAGCTTAGGGTTCGGGTCGGAAGAGACCCAGTACTTC.